The TCR beta chain under discussion was sequenced for a study of T-cell reconstitution after alpha-beta-depleted transplantation in children. The table lists this clonotype with many counts. V was cut by 8 bases and J by 9 bases, with 14 bases left in between. CDR1 is SGHAT, CDR2 FQNNGV, per germline. The length of the CDR3 is 12 residues. Unique molecular identifiers featured in how the TCRbeta library was prepared. One entry per CDR3 protein, called by TCRdb with MiXCR from the PCR reads. The sample consists of fewer than 550,000 distinct CDR3 sequences, 10% of them appearing once. The chain combines TRBV11-2 with TRBJ2-1; the D gene could be TRBD1 or TRBD2 (5 bases each). The source was PBMCs, collected before TCRalphabeta/CD19-depleted stem cell transplant. The TCR sequence derives from a child younger than 10 with inherited bone marrow failure, due to receive a stem cell transplant. The CDR3: CASSLGEIEQFF. The CDR3 DNA sequence: TGTGCCAGCTCCCTGGGGGAGATTGAGCAGTTCTTC.